The 9 T cell receptor beta chains reported below all come from one sample, sequenced in a study of blood T cell repertoires in COVID-19. The table came from immunoSEQ multiplex PCR; TCRdb's copy has only in-frame clones and leaves some out. The data show about 33,000 clones, less than 90% seen once. Sequencing was carried out using peripheral blood. These receptors all come from a man in his 70s with acute or convalescent COVID-19.

The genes are TRBV4-1 and TRBJ2-1; 10 bases are a match to TRBD2. Germline V gives CDR1 MGHRA, CDR2 YSYEKL. The CDR3 spans 17 residues. The J segment lost 3 bases and the V segment lost 1 base, leaving 6 bases of the junction unmatched. CDR3 coding DNA: TGCGCCAGCAGCCAAGTCCGTAGGACTAGCGGCTACAATGAGCAGTTCTTC. Amino acid sequence: CASSQVRRTSGYNEQFF.

J is TRBJ2-7 and V is TRBV18, with 9 bases aligning to TRBD2. The CDR3 spans 14 residues. CDR1 is KGHSH, CDR2 LQKENI, per germline. The J segment lost 3 bases and the V segment lost 3 bases, leaving 3 bases of the junction unmatched. CDR3 DNA sequence: TGTGCCAGCTCACCGACGACTAGCGGCTACGAGCAGTACTTC. It encodes CASSPTTSGYEQYF.

The J gene is TRBJ1-5, the V gene TRBV6-2 or TRBV6-3, with 8 positions matching TRBD1. Germline V gene lookup returns CDR1 MNHEY and CDR2 SVGEGT. V lost 2 bases to trimming and J lost 5 bases; unmatched junction nucleotides: 8. There are 16 residues in the CDR3. Written as DNA, the CDR3 is TGTGCCAGCAGTTACGGACAGGGTTTTTTGTATCAGCCCCAGCATTTT. This encodes CASSYGQGFLYQPQHF.

The chain couples TRBV25-1 to TRBJ1-2; D not certain. Germline-derived CDR1 and CDR2 are MGHDK and SYGVNS. This CDR3 is 14 amino acids long. Trimming took 2 bases from V and 4 from J, leaving 11 bases between them. CDR3 protein: CASSEQPASYGYTF. The CDR3, as DNA: TGTGCCAGCAGTGAACAGCCCGCTAGCTATGGCTACACCTTC.

The chain links TRBV5-8 to TRBJ2-1, with TRBD2 matching 8 bases. Germline V gives CDR1 SGHTS, CDR2 YDEGEE. The trim removed 1 base at V and 5 bases at J, leaving 11 bases unmatched. The CDR3 runs to 17 residues. Here the CDR3 reads CASSLWSGGARHNEQFF. CDR3 nucleotides: TGTGCCAGCAGCTTGTGGTCGGGAGGGGCGAGGCACAATGAGCAGTTCTTC. Combining the CDR3 with reference TRBV5-8 and TRBJ2-1 gives the whole variable domain EAGVTQSPTHLIKTRGQQATLRCSPISGHTSVYWYQQALGLGLQFLLWYDEGEERNRGNFPPRFSGRQFPNYSSELNVNALELEDSALYLCASSLWSGGARHNEQFFGPGTRLTVL.

The chain carries TRBV5-4 and TRBJ1-2; D remains ambiguous. This CDR3 comprises 16 residues. V shed 5 bases and J shed 1 base, with 18 bases lying between them. Germline V CDR1 and CDR2: SGHNT, YYREEE (reference sequence). This CDR3 is CASSYPTTAVNYGYTF. In DNA form, the CDR3 reads TGTGCCAGCAGTTATCCGACTACAGCCGTTAACTATGGCTACACCTTC.

The CDR3, as DNA: TGTGCCAGCAGCTTAGAGGCGGGAGTCCATGAGCAGTTCTTC. Its translation: CASSLEAGVHEQFF. V usage is TRBV11-3 and J usage is TRBJ2-1, with TRBD2 matching over 7 bases. The V gene's germline CDR1 is SGHNT and CDR2 YENEEA. This CDR3 is built from 14 residues. V lost 0 bases, J lost 8 bases, and 4 bases stayed unmatched.

The chain couples TRBV3-1 (or the pseudogene TRBV3-2) to TRBJ1-3; no definite D call. The CDR3 sequence is 15 residues long. Germline V gene lookup returns CDR1 LGHDT and CDR2 YNNKEL (reference sequence). The V and J ends lost 4 bases and 8 bases respectively, with 18 bases between them. For the CDR3, the DNA is TGTGCCAGCAGCCTAAGCTTCAGCGGAGTGGACACCATATATTTT. As protein: CASSLSFSGVDTIYF.

This rearrangement joins TRBV7-2 to TRBJ2-7; a weak D match, TRBD2 (6 bases). CDR1 SGHTA and CDR2 FQGNSA come from the germline V gene. The V end was cut by 5 bases, the J end by 7 bases, with 12 bases between. The CDR3 consists of 12 residues. In DNA, the CDR3 is TGTGCCAGCAGCCCGCCGGGGGATGAGCAGTACTTC. Its protein product is CASSPPGDEQYF.